This TCR beta chain was identified during a study of cytomegalovirus exposure and HLA in healthy donors. The CDR3 sequence is 15 residues long. From germline, CDR1 is SGHVS and CDR2 FNYEAQ. J gave up 4 bases and V 5 bases, and 7 bases lay outside the gene matches. As to this clone: The antigen is not known.

13 Jbeta primers and 60 Vbeta primers were used for the PCR. TCRdb's table, derived via immunoSEQ multiplex PCR, lists solely in-frame clones and lacks some. The repertoire shows around 130,000 clones; the top ten hold less than 2.5%. Broader study findings: Being productive about 90% or about 30% of the time was typical of most TCR beta V segments in an earlier analysis. In a later analysis, parvovirus B19, influenza, CMV and Epstein-Barr virus appeared linked to several top co-occurrence clusters.

The clonotype was recovered from a woman aged 60-70 years in good health and CMV-seronegative. Sequencing used PBMCs. The chain links TRBV7-6 to TRBJ1-5; 8 nucleotides agree with TRBD1. CDR3 loop: CASSRGQGANQPQHF. The CDR3 coding sequence is TGTGCCAGCAGCAGAGGACAGGGAGCAAATCAGCCCCAGCATTTT.